This T cell receptor beta chain was recovered during a study of blood T cell repertoires in COVID-19. Original processing methods: For nucleated cells, counts were estimated from reference gene primer amplification. Method: immunoSEQ multiplex PCR; TCRdb's copy keeps in-frame clones and lacks some. V and J calls and clone size are copied from that table; D and trimming were computed from the DNA. The sample contains fewer than 300,000 clones, 80% to 90% of which appear only once. V dropped 3 bases and J dropped 8; count of bases not matched to a gene: 7. The CDR3 covers 16 residues. The germline V gene encodes CDR1 KGHDR and CDR2 SFDVKD. This clone showed up just once.

The receptor was isolated from an older man with acute or convalescent COVID-19. This rearrangement joins TRBV24-1 to TRBJ2-1; 12 bases line up with TRBD2. The sequenced material came from peripheral blood. The CDR3 is CATSDPPTSGSDEQFF. CDR3 coding DNA: TGTGCCACCAGTGATCCCCCGACTAGCGGGAGTGATGAGCAGTTCTTC.